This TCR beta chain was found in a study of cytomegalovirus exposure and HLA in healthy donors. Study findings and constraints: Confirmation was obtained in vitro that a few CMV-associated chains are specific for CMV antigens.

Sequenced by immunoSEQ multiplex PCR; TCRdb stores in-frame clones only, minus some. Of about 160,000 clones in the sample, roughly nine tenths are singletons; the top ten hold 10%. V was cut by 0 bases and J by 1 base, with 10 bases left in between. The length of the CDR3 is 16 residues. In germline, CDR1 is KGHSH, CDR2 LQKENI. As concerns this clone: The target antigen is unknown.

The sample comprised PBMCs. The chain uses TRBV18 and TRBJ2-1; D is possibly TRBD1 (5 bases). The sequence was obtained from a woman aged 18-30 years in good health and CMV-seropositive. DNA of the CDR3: TGTGCCAGCTCACCACCGGGGCTTTCTTCCTACAATGAGCAGTTCTTC. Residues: CASSPPGLSSYNEQFF. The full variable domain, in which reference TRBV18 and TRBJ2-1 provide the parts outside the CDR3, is NAGVMQNPRHLVRRRGQEARLRCSPMKGHSHVYWYRQLPEEGLKFMVYLQKENIIDESGMPKERFSAEFPKEGPSILRIQQVVRGDSAAYFCASSPPGLSSYNEQFFGPGTRLTVL.